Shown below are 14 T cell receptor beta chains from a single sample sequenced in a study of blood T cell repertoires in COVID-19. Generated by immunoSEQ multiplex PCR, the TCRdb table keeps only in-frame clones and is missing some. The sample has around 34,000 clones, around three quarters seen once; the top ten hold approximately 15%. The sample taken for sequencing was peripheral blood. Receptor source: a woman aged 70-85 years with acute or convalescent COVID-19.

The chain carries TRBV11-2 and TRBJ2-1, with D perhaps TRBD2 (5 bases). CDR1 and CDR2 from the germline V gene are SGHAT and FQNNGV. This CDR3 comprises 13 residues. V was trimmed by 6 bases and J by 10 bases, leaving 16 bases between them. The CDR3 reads CASREGPVEEQFF. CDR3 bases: TGTGCCAGCAGAGAGGGTCCCGTCGAAGAGCAGTTCTTC. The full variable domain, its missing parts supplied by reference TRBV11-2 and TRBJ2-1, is EAGVAQSPRYKIIEKRQSVAFWCNPISGHATLYWYQQILGQGPKLLIQFQNNGVVDDSQLPKDRFSAERLKGVDSTLKIQPAKLEDSAVYLCASREGPVEEQFFGPGTRLTVL.

In nucleotides, the CDR3 is TGTGCCAGCTCACCACCACCTGGAGTTGGAAACACCATATATTTT. It codes for CASSPPPGVGNTIYF. The rearrangement joins TRBV18 to TRBJ1-3, with no clear D. V was pared by 0 bases and J by 3 bases, with 9 bases between. Germline values: CDR1 KGHSH, CDR2 LQKENI. CDR3 length: 15 amino acids.

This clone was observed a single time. The CDR3 region is CASSDQGGGTSGRLAREQYF. CDR3 DNA: TGTGCCAGCAGTGATCAGGGAGGGGGGACTAGCGGGAGGTTGGCGAGGGAGCAGTACTTC. This chain connects TRBV6-1 to TRBJ2-7; 15 bases are shared with TRBD2. J gave up 7 bases and V 3 bases, and 19 bases lay outside the gene matches. This CDR3 is built from 20 residues. From germline, CDR1 is MNHNS and CDR2 SASEGT.

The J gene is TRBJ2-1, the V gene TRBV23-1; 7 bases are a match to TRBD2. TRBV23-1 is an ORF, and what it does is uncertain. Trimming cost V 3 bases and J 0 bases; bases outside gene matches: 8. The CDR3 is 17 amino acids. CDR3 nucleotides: TGCGCCAGCAGTCAGGGGCTAGCGGCGAGCTCCTACAATGAGCAGTTCTTC. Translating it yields CASSQGLAASSYNEQFF.

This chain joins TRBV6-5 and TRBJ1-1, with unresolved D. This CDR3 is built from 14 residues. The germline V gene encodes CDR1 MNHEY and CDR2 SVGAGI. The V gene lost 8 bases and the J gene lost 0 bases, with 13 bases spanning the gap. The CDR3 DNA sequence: TGTGCCAGCTCTCAGACTTTCATGAACACTGAAGCTTTCTTT. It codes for CASSQTFMNTEAFF.

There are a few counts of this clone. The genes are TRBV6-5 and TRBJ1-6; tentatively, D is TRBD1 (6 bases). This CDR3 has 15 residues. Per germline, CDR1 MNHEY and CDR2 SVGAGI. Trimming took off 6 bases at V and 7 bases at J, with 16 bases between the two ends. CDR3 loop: CASRRMTGRNSPLHF. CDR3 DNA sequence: TGTGCCAGCAGACGAATGACAGGTCGAAATTCACCCCTCCACTTT.

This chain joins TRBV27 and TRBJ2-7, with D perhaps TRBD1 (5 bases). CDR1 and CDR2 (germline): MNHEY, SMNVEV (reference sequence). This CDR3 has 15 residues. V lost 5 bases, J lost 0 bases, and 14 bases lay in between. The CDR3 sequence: CASSQGRLISYEQYF. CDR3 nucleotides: TGTGCCAGCAGTCAGGGTCGGTTGATCTCCTACGAGCAGTACTTC.

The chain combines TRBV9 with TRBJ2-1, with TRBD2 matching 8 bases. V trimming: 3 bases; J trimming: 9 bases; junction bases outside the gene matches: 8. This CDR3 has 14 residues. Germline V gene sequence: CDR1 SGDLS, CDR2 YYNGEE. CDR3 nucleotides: TGTGCCAGCAGCGGTGATTCCGGGGGGGCTGAGCAGTTCTTC. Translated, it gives CASSGDSGGAEQFF.

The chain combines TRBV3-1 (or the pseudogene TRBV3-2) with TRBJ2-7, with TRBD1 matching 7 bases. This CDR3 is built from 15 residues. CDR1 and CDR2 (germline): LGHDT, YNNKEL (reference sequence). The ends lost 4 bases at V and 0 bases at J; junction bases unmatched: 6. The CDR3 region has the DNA TGTGCCAGCAGCCCGCTGACAGGGAGCTCCTACGAGCAGTACTTC. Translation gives CASSPLTGSSYEQYF.

Here the CDR3 reads CASSSGQGGGEKLFF. In DNA form, the CDR3 reads TGTGCCAGCAGTTCGGGACAGGGCGGAGGTGAAAAACTGTTTTTT. This chain links TRBV27 with TRBJ1-4, with 9 bases aligning to TRBD1. This CDR3 spans 15 amino acids. J gave up 7 bases and V 4 bases, and 7 bases lay outside the gene matches. Germline CDR1 MNHEY, CDR2 SMNVEV (reference sequence).

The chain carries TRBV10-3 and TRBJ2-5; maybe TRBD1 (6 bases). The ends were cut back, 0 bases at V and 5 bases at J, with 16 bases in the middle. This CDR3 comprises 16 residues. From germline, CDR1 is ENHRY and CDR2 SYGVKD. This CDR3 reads CAISESGLGGDETQYF. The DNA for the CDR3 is TGTGCCATCAGTGAGTCGGGGCTAGGGGGAGACGAGACCCAGTACTTC.

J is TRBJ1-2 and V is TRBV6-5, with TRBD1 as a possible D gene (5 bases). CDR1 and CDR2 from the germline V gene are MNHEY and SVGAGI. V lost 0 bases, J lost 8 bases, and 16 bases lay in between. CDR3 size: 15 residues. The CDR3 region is CASSYSRGRVEGYTF. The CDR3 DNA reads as TGTGCCAGCAGTTACTCAAGAGGCAGGGTGGAAGGCTACACCTTC.

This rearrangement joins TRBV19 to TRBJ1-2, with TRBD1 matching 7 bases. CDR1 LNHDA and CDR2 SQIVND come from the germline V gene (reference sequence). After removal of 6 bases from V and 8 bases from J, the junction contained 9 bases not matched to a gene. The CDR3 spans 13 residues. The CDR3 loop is CASSRDRAGGYTF. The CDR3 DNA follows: TGTGCCAGTAGCCGTGACAGGGCGGGGGGCTACACCTTC.

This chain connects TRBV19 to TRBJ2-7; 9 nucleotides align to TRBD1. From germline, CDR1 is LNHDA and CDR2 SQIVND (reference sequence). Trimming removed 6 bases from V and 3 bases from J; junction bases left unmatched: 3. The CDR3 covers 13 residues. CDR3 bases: TGTGCCAGTAGGATGGGACAGGGCTACGAGCAGTACTTC. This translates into CASRMGQGYEQYF.